The 22 T cell receptor beta chains below come from one sample, sequenced in a study of regulatory T cells in long-lasting Graves disease. Both iRepertoire HTBI primers and Arm-PCR of CDR3 regions were used to build the TCR beta libraries. TCRdb re-called the multiplex PCR reads with MiXCR, one entry per CDR3 protein. The sample lists under 450,000 distinct CDR3 sequences, over 9.5% occurring once. Time point reported: newly diagnosed GD, antithyroid drugs for less than 3 months. PBMC-derived RNA was used for the TCR library. The data also belong to a second study, concerning T cells in Graves' hyperthyroidism and ophthalmopathy.

Source: peripheral blood mononuclear cells (PBMCs), taken at new diagnosis, from a patient treated with antithyroid drugs. These receptors all come from a woman aged 18-29 years with Graves disease.

This clonotype was picked up many times. This rearrangement joins TRBV12-3 or TRBV12-4 to TRBJ2-5; D is unclear. The CDR3 runs 14 residues. Between the trimmed V and J ends, which lost 5 bases and 9 bases, there was a span of 19 bases. CDR3 sequence (DNA): TGTGCCAGCAGTCACCCGACTCCGTTCGCGGCCCAGTACTTC. Its translation: CASSHPTPFAAQYF.

CDR3 region: CASSQVGVSANYGYTF. For the CDR3, the DNA is TGTGCCAGCAGCCAAGTGGGGGTCAGCGCTAACTATGGCTACACCTTC. The V call is TRBV14, the J call TRBJ1-2; a weak D match, TRBD1 (5 bases). Germline CDR1 reads SGHDN; CDR2 reads FVKESK. This CDR3 has 16 amino acids. V was trimmed by 1 base and J by 0 bases, leaving 12 bases between them. The entire variable domain, with the rest obtained from reference TRBV14 and TRBJ1-2, is as follows: EAGVTQFPSHSVIEKGQTVTLRCDPISGHDNLYWYRRVMGKEIKFLLHFVKESKQDESGMPNNRFLAERTGGTYSTLKVQPAELEDSGVYFCASSQVGVSANYGYTFGSGTRLTVV.

At least ten counts were recorded for this clonotype. The V gene is TRBV20-1, the J gene TRBJ1-5; D gene ambiguous. Germline-derived CDR1 and CDR2 are DFQATT and SNEGSKA (reference sequence). The ends were cut back, 1 base at V and 0 bases at J, with 13 bases in the middle. The CDR3 is 16 residues long. The DNA of the CDR3 is TGCAGTGCTAGAGTTCGCCTTATTCATAGCAATCAGCCCCAGCATTTT. It translates to CSARVRLIHSNQPQHF.

The chain carries TRBV7-9 and TRBJ1-2; TRBD1 agrees at 7 bases. The CDR3 consists of 14 residues. Losses at the gene ends were 4 bases for V and 2 bases for J; bases not matched to a gene: 4. CDR1 SEHNR and CDR2 FQNEAQ come from the germline V gene (reference sequence). CDR3 in amino acids: CASSSDRVNYGYTF. In nucleotides, the CDR3 is TGTGCCAGCAGCTCCGACAGGGTAAACTATGGCTACACCTTC.

The gene calls are TRBV3-1 and TRBJ2-7; maybe TRBD2 (6 bases). This CDR3 has 14 residues. Trimming pared 1 base from V and 6 bases from J, leaving 13 bases between. CDR1 and CDR2 (germline): LGHDT, YNNKEL (reference sequence). CDR3 sequence: CASSQVRRGSEQYF. CDR3 sequence (DNA): TGTGCCAGCAGCCAAGTTCGGCGGGGAAGCGAGCAGTACTTC.

This clonotype was recorded at least ten times. CDR3 in amino acids: CASTRGSEAFF. As DNA, the CDR3 is TGTGCCAGCACCCGAGGCTCTGAAGCTTTCTTT. The chain couples TRBV7-9 to TRBJ1-1, with unresolved D. The CDR3 length is 11 residues. Trimming took off 7 bases at V and 6 bases at J, with 9 bases between the two ends. Germline values: CDR1 SEHNR, CDR2 FQNEAQ (reference sequence).

This clonotype was recorded many times. The J gene is TRBJ2-7, the V gene TRBV9; possibly TRBD2 for D (5 bases). Germline loops: CDR1 SGDLS, CDR2 YYNGEE. The CDR3 consists of 16 residues. The V end was cut by 8 bases, the J end by 3 bases, with 24 bases between. In DNA, the CDR3 is TGTGCCAGTCCGATGGGGTGGGGTGGACTGATCTACGAGCAGTACGTC. Its translation is CASPMGWGGLIYEQYV.

About this clonotype itself: It may be a read error: a sequence one base away is much more abundant. The chain has TRBV9 and TRBJ2-2; D uncertain. Germline V gives CDR1 SGDLS, CDR2 YYNGEE. V was shortened by 0 bases and J by 3 bases, with 9 bases between the two germline ends. The CDR3 spans 15 residues. The CDR3 loop reads CASSVGVTHTGELFF. The CDR3 nucleotides read TGTGCCAGCAGCGTAGGCGTGACCCACACCGGGGAGCTGTTTTTT. Full variable domain (missing parts from reference TRBV9 and TRBJ2-2): DSGVTQTPKHLITATGQRVTLRCSPRSGDLSVYWYQQSLDQGLQFLIQYYNGEERAKGNILERFSAQQFPDLHSELNLSSLELGDSALYFCASSVGVTHTGELFFGEGSRLTVL.

Many counts were recorded for this clonotype. The V gene is TRBV5-1, the J gene TRBJ2-7, with 9 bases identical to TRBD1. Germline assignment: CDR1 SGHRS and CDR2 YFSETQ. J gave up 3 bases and V 2 bases, and 6 bases lay outside the gene matches. This CDR3 has 15 residues. CDR3 DNA sequence: TGCGCCAGCAGCTTTACGGGACAGGGTAGCTACGAGCAGTACTTC. Amino acids: CASSFTGQGSYEQYF. The full variable domain, in which reference TRBV5-1 and TRBJ2-7 provide the parts outside the CDR3, is KAGVTQTPRYLIKTRGQQVTLSCSPISGHRSVSWYQQTPGQGLQFLFEYFSETQRNKGNFPGRFSGRQFSNSRSEMNVSTLELGDSALYLCASSFTGQGSYEQYFGPGTRLTVT.

This clonotype has just a few counts. The rearrangement uses TRBV4-1 and TRBJ1-2; 7 nucleotides match TRBD1. Trimming took 1 base from V and 8 from J; bases not matched to a gene: 10. Germline V gene data show CDR1 as MGHRA and CDR2 as YSYEKL. CDR3 length: 15 amino acids. The CDR3 DNA reads TGCGCCAGCAGCCAAGCCTCGACAGGGTGGAGAGGCTACACCTTC. Translation: CASSQASTGWRGYTF.

This clonotype was recorded at least ten times. This chain joins TRBV30 and TRBJ2-7, with TRBD1 matching 9 bases. The trim removed 3 bases at V and 2 bases at J, leaving 11 bases unmatched. Germline CDR1 is GTSNPN and CDR2 is SVGIG (reference sequence). This CDR3 has 16 amino acids. CDR3 residues: CAWRRTDRGMTYEQYF. The CDR3 DNA sequence: TGTGCCTGGAGAAGGACCGACAGGGGGATGACCTACGAGCAGTACTTC.

This clonotype was recorded at least ten times. The genes are TRBV20-1 and TRBJ2-3; possible D gene TRBD2, 6 bases. The CDR3 extends over 16 amino acids. CDR1 is DFQATT and CDR2 is SNEGSKA in the germline V gene (reference sequence). Deletions cut 0 bases from V and 0 bases from J, with 13 bases between. DNA of the CDR3: TGCAGTGCTAGAGAGGGGGGAGCTTGGAGCACAGATACGCAGTATTTT. Translation gives CSAREGGAWSTDTQYF.

This clonotype occurred many times. The chain has TRBV18 and TRBJ1-1, with D possibly TRBD1 on 5 matching bases. In germline, CDR1 is KGHSH, CDR2 LQKENI. V lost 11 bases, J lost 1 base, and 20 bases lay in between. CDR3 length equals 15 residues. This CDR3 reads CAGHQPGGTNTEAFF. Written as DNA, the CDR3 is TGTGCCGGACATCAGCCAGGCGGGACGAACACTGAAGCTTTCTTT. Complete variable domain (other parts from reference TRBV18 and TRBJ1-1): NAGVMQNPRHLVRRRGQEARLRCSPMKGHSHVYWYRQLPEEGLKFMVYLQKENIIDESGMPKERFSAEFPKEGPSILRIQQVVRGDSAAYFCAGHQPGGTNTEAFFGQGTRLTVV.

This clonotype was observed many times. V is TRBV4-2 and J is TRBJ1-1, with D tentatively TRBD1 (6 bases). Trimming cost V 3 bases and J 1 base, with 24 bases left between them. The CDR3 has 19 residues. Germline CDR1 LGHNA, CDR2 YNFKEQ. The CDR3: CASSHKIYPLRTANTEAFF. The DNA of the CDR3 is TGTGCCAGCAGCCACAAGATATACCCTCTTCGGACAGCGAACACTGAAGCTTTCTTT.

This clonotype was counted many times. The rearrangement uses TRBV2 and TRBJ1-4, with TRBD1 as a possible D gene (5 bases). The CDR3 is 14 amino acids. Germline CDR1 and CDR2: SNHLY and FYNNEI. V gave up 6 bases and J gave up 2 bases, with 10 bases separating them. CDR3: CASRDRTTNEKLFF. CDR3 bases: TGTGCCAGCAGAGACAGAACGACTAATGAAAAACTGTTTTTT. The variable domain in full, with the rest retrieved from reference TRBV2 and TRBJ1-4, is EPEVTQTPSHQVTQMGQEVILRCVPISNHLYFYWYRQILGQKVEFLVSFYNNEISEKSEIFDDQFSVERPDGSNFTLKIRSTKLEDSAMYFCASRDRTTNEKLFFGSGTQLSVL.

This clonotype was observed many times. Germline and junction disagree at one end, which may indicate a read error. The CDR3 DNA follows: TGTGCCAGCCGAAAAAGCGCCGGGACTGGAGACAATCAGCAGTTCTTC. Translated: CASRKSAGTGDNQQFF. J is TRBJ2-1 and V is TRBV2, with D tentatively TRBD2 (6 bases). The CDR3 runs 16 residues. From germline, CDR1 is SNHLY and CDR2 FYNNEI.

This clonotype was detected ten times or more. The chain recombines TRBV20-1 with TRBJ2-1; 10 bases line up with TRBD2. After removal of 0 bases from V and 4 bases from J, the junction contained 12 bases not matched to a gene. The germline V gene has CDR1 DFQATT and CDR2 SNEGSKA (reference sequence). The CDR3 loop spans 18 amino acids. CDR3 sequence: CSARDIDPTSGFYNEQFF. The CDR3 nucleotides are TGCAGTGCTAGAGACATTGACCCGACTAGCGGGTTTTACAATGAGCAGTTCTTC.

This clonotype was seen ten or more times. The J gene is TRBJ2-2, the V gene TRBV7-2; no clear D gene. Germline lookup yields CDR1 SGHTA and CDR2 FQGNSA. There are 14 residues in the CDR3. Trimming removed 5 bases at V and 0 bases at J, with 7 bases between. The CDR3 loop is CASSPDTNTGELFF. DNA of the CDR3: TGTGCCAGCAGCCCAGACACGAACACCGGGGAGCTGTTTTTT.

The chain recombines TRBV4-1 with TRBJ1-4; weak D call: TRBD1 (5 bases). This CDR3 is built from 15 residues. Looked up from germline, CDR1 is MGHRA and CDR2 is YSYEKL. The V end lost 5 bases, the J end lost 7 bases, and 17 bases lay between the germline ends. The CDR3 bases are TGCGCCAGCAGCTTGCGACAGATCGTACGTGAAAAACTGTTTTTT. The encoded protein is CASSLRQIVREKLFF.

This clonotype was seen a handful of times. The CDR3 loop reads CASRVDWRREEKLFF. The CDR3 region has the DNA TGTGCCAGCAGAGTTGACTGGAGGAGAGAAGAAAAACTGTTTTTT. The chain employs TRBV11-2 and TRBJ1-4; D remains ambiguous. This CDR3 region has 15 residues. Germline CDR1 reads SGHAT; CDR2 reads FQNNGV. Trimming shortened V by 6 bases and J by 8 bases, and 19 bases separated the two germline ends. The full variable domain, in which reference TRBV11-2 and TRBJ1-4 provide the parts outside the CDR3, is EAGVAQSPRYKIIEKRQSVAFWCNPISGHATLYWYQQILGQGPKLLIQFQNNGVVDDSQLPKDRFSAERLKGVDSTLKIQPAKLEDSAVYLCASRVDWRREEKLFFGSGTQLSVL.

This clonotype was observed many times. An end of the junction does not agree with germline; a read error may underlie this. This rearrangement joins TRBV20-1 to TRBJ2-1; possibly TRBD2 for D (6 bases). The CDR3 sequence is 16 residues long. Germline V gene data show CDR1 as DFQATT and CDR2 as SNEGSKA (reference sequence). Written as DNA, the CDR3 is TGCAGCGCTAATGAACCGGAGGGGCCGACCAACAATGAGCAGTTCTTC. Amino acids: CSANEPEGPTNNEQFF.

This clonotype was found many times. The chain recombines TRBV3-1 with TRBJ2-7, with D maybe TRBD2 (6 bases). The CDR3 length is 13 residues. CDR1 and CDR2 (germline): LGHDT, YNNKEL (reference sequence). The V and J ends lost 4 bases and 7 bases respectively, with 14 bases between them. DNA for the CDR3: TGTGCCAGCAGCCCGGGACTCCGTCGAGAGCAGTACTTC. Residues: CASSPGLRREQYF.